Shown below are 22 T cell receptor beta chains from a single sample sequenced in a study of Graves' ophthalmopathy and Graves' hyperthyroidism. The TCR beta CDR3 regions underwent amplification from RNA transcripts. HTBI-primed RT-PCR formed the first round, and a multiplex PCR formed the second. TCRdb analysed the multiplex PCR reads with MiXCR anew, one entry per CDR3 protein. The repertoire includes some 400,000 distinct CDR3 sequences, 15% to 20% of them detected once, and 1.6% sits in the top ten. Material: peripheral blood. The receptors stem from a woman under 30 with Graves' ophthalmopathy.

This clonotype was observed at least ten times. The chain employs TRBV20-1 and TRBJ1-1; TRBD1 might be the D (5 bases). V lost 6 bases and J 5 bases, leaving 10 bases between the germline ends. Germline CDR1 is DFQATT and CDR2 is SNEGSKA (reference sequence). The CDR3 spans 11 residues. Here the CDR3 DNA reads TGCAGTGCCCCCGGGGGGACTGAAGCTTTCTTT. Amino acid sequence: CSAPGGTEAFF.

This clonotype occurred many times. The J gene is TRBJ1-5, the V gene TRBV6-2 or TRBV6-3; 7 bases align to TRBD1. CDR3 length equals 15 residues. CDR1 MNHEY and CDR2 SVGEGT come from the germline V gene. The trim removed 5 bases at V and 3 bases at J, leaving 7 bases unmatched. The CDR3 DNA is TGTGCCAGCAGTGATCCGACAGGGCCCAATCAGCCCCAGCATTTT. Translated, it gives CASSDPTGPNQPQHF.

The chain links TRBV27 to TRBJ2-7; 11 bases align to TRBD1. The CDR3 has 17 residues. Trimming cost V 2 bases and J 1 base; bases outside gene matches: 7. CDR1 and CDR2 (germline): MNHEY, SMNVEV (reference sequence). The CDR3 DNA follows: TGTGCCAGCAGTTTAGTGTCCGGGACAGGGGGTTCCTACGAGCAGTACTTC. It specifies CASSLVSGTGGSYEQYF.

This clonotype appeared many times. The V and J genes are TRBV28 and TRBJ1-3; D is uncertain. Germline values: CDR1 MDHEN, CDR2 SYDVKM. The ends were cut back, 1 base at V and 1 base at J, with 11 bases in the middle. The CDR3 length is 16 residues. The CDR3 spells CASSLFGWGSGNTIYF. CDR3 coding DNA: TGTGCCAGCAGTTTATTTGGGTGGGGATCTGGAAACACCATATATTTT.

This clonotype was counted at least ten times. The chain employs TRBV10-3 and TRBJ1-1, with D hard to call. Germline CDR1 is ENHRY and CDR2 is SYGVKD. Trimming took 0 bases from V and 1 from J, leaving 9 bases between them. This CDR3 region has 15 residues. The CDR3 spells CAISESILGNTEAFF. Here the CDR3 DNA reads TGTGCCATCAGTGAGTCTATCTTGGGGAACACTGAAGCTTTCTTT.

The chain joins TRBV6-2 or TRBV6-3 to TRBJ2-7, with D possibly being TRBD1 (7 bases). V was cut by 7 bases and J by 1 base, with 17 bases left in between. The CDR3 covers 15 residues. Germline V lookup: CDR1 MNHEY, CDR2 SVGEGT. In nucleotides, the CDR3 is TGTGCCAGCACCTACCACAGGGGAGGTTCCTACGAGCAGTACTTC. Protein: CASTYHRGGSYEQYF.

There are a few counts of this clonotype. The chain is built from TRBV6-2 or TRBV6-3 and TRBJ2-7; a possible D gene is TRBD2 (5 bases). V lost 0 bases to trimming and J lost 2 bases, with 11 bases between them. The CDR3 loop spans 15 amino acids. Germline V CDR1 and CDR2: MNHEY, SVGEGT. The CDR3 is CASSYSRTGTYEQYF. The DNA of the CDR3 is TGTGCCAGCAGTTACTCTCGGACGGGAACCTACGAGCAGTACTTC.

This clonotype was observed a single time. CDR3 coding DNA: TGTGCCAGCAGCCCTCGACAGGCCCTAGGGGTAGAGCAGTACTTC. Its translation: CASSPRQALGVEQYF. The rearrangement uses TRBV7-8 and TRBJ2-7, with D possibly being TRBD1 (6 bases). There are 15 residues in the CDR3. The V end was cut by 5 bases, the J end by 7 bases, with 21 bases between. CDR1 is SGHVS and CDR2 is FQNEAQ in the germline V gene.

This clonotype was found many times. V and J are TRBV3-1 and TRBJ2-5; 11 nucleotides match TRBD2. Trimming cost V 1 base and J 9 bases; bases outside gene matches: 4. Germline-derived CDR1 and CDR2 are LGHDT and YNNKEL (reference sequence). The CDR3 is 14 amino acids. CDR3 nucleotides: TGTGCCAGCAGCCAAGCCACTAGCGGGGGCGCCCAGTACTTC. This translates into CASSQATSGGAQYF.

Ten or more counts support this clonotype. V and J are TRBV5-1 and TRBJ2-7, with 8 nucleotides matching TRBD1. CDR1 is SGHRS, CDR2 YFSETQ, per germline. V was clipped by 3 bases and J by 0 bases; unmatched bases: 8. CDR3 length equals 16 residues. CDR3 sequence: CASSSSRTGSSYEQYF. DNA for the CDR3: TGCGCCAGCAGCTCATCCAGGACAGGGAGCTCCTACGAGCAGTACTTC.

This clonotype was counted many times. The chain carries TRBV9 and TRBJ1-3, with TRBD1 as a possible D gene (6 bases). Deletions cut 3 bases from V and 4 bases from J, with 11 bases between. The germline gives CDR1 SGDLS, CDR2 YYNGEE. There are 14 residues in the CDR3. The CDR3 DNA follows: TGTGCCAGCAGCGAACAGGGTAACGGAAACACCATATATTTT. This translates into CASSEQGNGNTIYF. The full variable domain, completed using reference TRBV9 and TRBJ1-3, is DSGVTQTPKHLITATGQRVTLRCSPRSGDLSVYWYQQSLDQGLQFLIQYYNGEERAKGNILERFSAQQFPDLHSELNLSSLELGDSALYFCASSEQGNGNTIYFGEGSWLTVV.

This clonotype came up many times. This chain uses TRBV5-1 with TRBJ1-2; 11 bases fit TRBD1. Germline V CDR1 and CDR2: SGHRS, YFSETQ. Trimming took 4 bases from V and 2 from J; bases not matched to a gene: 10. This CDR3 region has 17 residues. DNA for the CDR3: TGCGCCAGCAGCCCGGGGACAGGGGGATCGGTGAACTATGGCTACACCTTC. Protein sequence: CASSPGTGGSVNYGYTF.

This sequence joins TRBV25-1 and TRBJ1-1; no reliable D call. The V gene lost 4 bases and the J gene lost 3 bases, with 12 bases spanning the gap. Germline V CDR1 and CDR2: MGHDK, SYGVNS. The CDR3 is 14 residues long. The CDR3 region is CASSASNLDTEAFF. CDR3 in DNA: TGTGCCAGCAGTGCTAGCAATCTGGACACTGAAGCTTTCTTT.

In this sample, this clonotype turned up many times. The chain recombines TRBV30 with TRBJ2-5; 8 nucleotides align to TRBD2. Trimming cost V 0 bases and J 5 bases; bases outside gene matches: 5. Germline CDR1 GTSNPN, CDR2 SVGIG (reference sequence). The length of the CDR3 is 14 residues. Written as DNA, the CDR3 is TGTGCCTGGAGTGTACCACGCGGGGGGGAGACCCAGTACTTC. Its protein product is CAWSVPRGGETQYF.

The chain employs TRBV18 and TRBJ2-7, with 7 positions matching TRBD2. The CDR3 length is 17 residues. Losses at the gene ends were 3 bases for V and 9 bases for J; bases not matched to a gene: 20. CDR1 KGHSH and CDR2 LQKENI come from the germline V gene. CDR3 sequence reads: CASSPRPAVGRETSQYF. The CDR3 region has the DNA TGTGCCAGCTCACCCCGCCCCGCAGTTGGGCGGGAGACGTCGCAGTACTTC.

This clonotype was detected only a few times. The CDR3 spells CSGLGWGETQYF. DNA for the CDR3: TGCAGTGGTCTTGGCTGGGGAGAGACCCAGTACTTC. This chain uses TRBV20-1 with TRBJ2-5; D gene uncertain. CDR3 length: 12 amino acids. Germline V gene data show CDR1 as DFQATT and CDR2 as SNEGSKA (reference sequence). Trimming left V 7 bases short and J 4 bases short, with 13 bases between.

This clonotype has at least ten counts. V is TRBV20-1 and J is TRBJ2-7; 7 bases align to TRBD2. Germline V gene lookup returns CDR1 DFQATT and CDR2 SNEGSKA (reference sequence). The trim removed 3 bases at V and 3 bases at J, leaving 2 bases unmatched. The CDR3 contains 12 residues. CDR3 sequence (DNA): TGCAGTGCTAGGGGGAGGGTCTACGAGCAGTACTTC. It is translated as CSARGRVYEQYF.

This clonotype was seen many times. This rearrangement joins TRBV28 to TRBJ1-2; D perhaps matches TRBD1 (5 bases). The germline gives CDR1 MDHEN, CDR2 SYDVKM. The CDR3 is 13 residues long. V was clipped by 5 bases and J by 8 bases, with 15 bases between them. DNA for the CDR3: TGTGCCAGCAGTGGGGGACGGGCGCCCGGCTACACCTTC. Translated, it gives CASSGGRAPGYTF.

Ten or more counts support this clonotype. This rearrangement joins TRBV20-1 to TRBJ1-3; D call uncertain. This CDR3 comprises 15 residues. Trimming stripped 5 bases from V and 0 bases from J, with 14 bases between. Germline V lookup: CDR1 DFQATT, CDR2 SNEGSKA (reference sequence). CDR3 nucleotide sequence: TGCAGTGCTGCCCCCGGAAGTCTCTCTGGAAACACCATATATTTT. This gives the protein CSAAPGSLSGNTIYF.

This clonotype was counted at least ten times. The junction does not match germline at one end; this may be a read error. The chain uses TRBV7-7 and TRBJ2-2, with no clear D. Germline V gives CDR1 SSHAT, CDR2 FNYEAQ (reference sequence). The CDR3 runs 14 residues. The CDR3 here is CASSSRENTGELFF. The CDR3 DNA follows: TGTGCTAGCAGCTCCCGCGAGAACACCGGGGAGCTGTTTTTT.

Ten or more counts support this clonotype. CDR3 amino acids: CSVPGRVGSNTEAFF. Written as DNA, the CDR3 is TGCAGCGTTCCCGGCCGCGTAGGCTCGAACACTGAAGCTTTCTTT. The chain is built from TRBV29-1 and TRBJ1-1, with D uncertain. Germline loops: CDR1 SQVTM, CDR2 ANQGSEA. CDR3 length: 15 residues. With 5 bases removed from V and 1 base from J, the gap between germline ends came to 17 bases.

In its sample, this clonotype was seen many times. The gene calls are TRBV20-1 and TRBJ1-1; no clear D. This CDR3 comprises 12 residues. Germline assignment: CDR1 DFQATT and CDR2 SNEGSKA (reference sequence). V lost 4 bases and J lost 8, with 14 bases in between. The CDR3 bases are TGCAGTGCTAAGGATTGGCAGCCAGAAGCTTTCTTT. Translated: CSAKDWQPEAFF.